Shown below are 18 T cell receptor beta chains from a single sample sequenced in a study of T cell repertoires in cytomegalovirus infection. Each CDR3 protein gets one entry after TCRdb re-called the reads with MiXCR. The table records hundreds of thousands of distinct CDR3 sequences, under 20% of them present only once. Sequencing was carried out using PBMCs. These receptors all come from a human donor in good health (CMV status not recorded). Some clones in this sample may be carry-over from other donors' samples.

The CDR3 spells CASSLGQQNQPQHF. CDR3 bases: TGTGCCAGCAGTTTAGGGCAGCAGAATCAGCCCCAGCATTTT. The chain carries TRBV12-3 or TRBV12-4 and TRBJ1-5; D is uncertain. The V gene lost 1 base and the J gene lost 4 bases, with 8 bases spanning the gap. The CDR3 has 14 amino acids.

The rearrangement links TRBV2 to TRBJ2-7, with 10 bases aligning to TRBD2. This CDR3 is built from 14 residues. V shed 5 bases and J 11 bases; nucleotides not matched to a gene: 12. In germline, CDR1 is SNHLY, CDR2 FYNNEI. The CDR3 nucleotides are TGTGCCAGCAGTCAACTAGCGGGGTTTGTTATGGAGTACTTC. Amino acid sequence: CASSQLAGFVMEYF. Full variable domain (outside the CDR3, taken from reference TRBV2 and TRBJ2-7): EPEVTQTPSHQVTQMGQEVILRCVPISNHLYFYWYRQILGQKVEFLVSFYNNEISEKSEIFDDQFSVERPDGSNFTLKIRSTKLEDSAMYFCASSQLAGFVMEYFGPGTRLTVT.

The CDR3 spells CASSLVGQKRTGQETQYF. The CDR3 DNA reads as TGTGCCAGCAGCTTAGTAGGACAAAAGAGGACGGGACAAGAGACCCAGTACTTC. The genes are TRBV7-9 and TRBJ2-5; perhaps D is TRBD1 or TRBD2 (5 bases each). Germline V gene data show CDR1 as SEHNR and CDR2 as FQNEAQ (reference sequence). The V gene lost 1 base and the J gene lost 2 bases, with 20 bases spanning the gap. CDR3 length equals 18 residues.

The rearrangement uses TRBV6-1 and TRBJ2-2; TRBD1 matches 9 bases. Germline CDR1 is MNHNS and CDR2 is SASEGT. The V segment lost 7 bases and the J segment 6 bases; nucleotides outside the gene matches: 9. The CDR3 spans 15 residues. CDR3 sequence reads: CASKKQGASAGELFF. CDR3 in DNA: TGTGCCAGCAAGAAACAGGGGGCCAGCGCCGGGGAGCTGTTTTTT.

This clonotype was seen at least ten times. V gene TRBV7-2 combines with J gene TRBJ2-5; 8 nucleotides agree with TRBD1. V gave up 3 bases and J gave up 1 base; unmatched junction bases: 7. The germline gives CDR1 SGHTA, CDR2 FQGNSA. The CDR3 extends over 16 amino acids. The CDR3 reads CASSLGWDRIQETQYF. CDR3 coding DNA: TGTGCCAGCAGCTTGGGCTGGGACAGGATCCAAGAGACCCAGTACTTC.

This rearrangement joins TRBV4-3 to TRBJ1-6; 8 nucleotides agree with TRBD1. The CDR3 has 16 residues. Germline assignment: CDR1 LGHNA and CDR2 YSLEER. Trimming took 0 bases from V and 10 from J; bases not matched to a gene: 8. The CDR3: CASSQEFLQGVSPLHF. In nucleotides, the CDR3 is TGCGCCAGCAGCCAAGAATTTCTACAGGGGGTCTCACCCCTCCACTTT.

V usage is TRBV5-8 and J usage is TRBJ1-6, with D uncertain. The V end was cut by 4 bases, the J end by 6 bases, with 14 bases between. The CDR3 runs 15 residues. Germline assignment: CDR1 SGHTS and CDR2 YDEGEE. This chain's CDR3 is CASSGPVRGNSPLHF. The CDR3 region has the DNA TGTGCCAGCAGCGGACCGGTCCGGGGTAATTCACCCCTCCACTTT. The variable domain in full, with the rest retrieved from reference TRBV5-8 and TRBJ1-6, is EAGVTQSPTHLIKTRGQQATLRCSPISGHTSVYWYQQALGLGLQFLLWYDEGEERNRGNFPPRFSGRQFPNYSSELNVNALELEDSALYLCASSGPVRGNSPLHFGNGTRLTVT.

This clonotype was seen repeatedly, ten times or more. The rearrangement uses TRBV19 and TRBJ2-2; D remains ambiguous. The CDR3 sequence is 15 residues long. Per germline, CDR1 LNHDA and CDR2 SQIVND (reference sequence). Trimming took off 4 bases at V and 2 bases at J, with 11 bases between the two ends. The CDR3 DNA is TGTGCCAGTAGTACCGGGCTCCAAAACACCGGGGAGCTGTTTTTT. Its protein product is CASSTGLQNTGELFF.

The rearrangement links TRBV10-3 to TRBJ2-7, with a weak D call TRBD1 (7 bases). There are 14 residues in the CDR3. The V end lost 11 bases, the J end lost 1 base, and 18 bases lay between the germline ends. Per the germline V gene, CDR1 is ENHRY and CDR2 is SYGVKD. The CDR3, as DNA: TGTGCCTGCGGCGGGACCAGGGGGTCCTACGAGCAGTACTTC. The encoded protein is CACGGTRGSYEQYF.

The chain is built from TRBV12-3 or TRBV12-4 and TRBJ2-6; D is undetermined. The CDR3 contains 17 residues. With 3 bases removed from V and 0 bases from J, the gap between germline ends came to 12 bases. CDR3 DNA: TGTGCCAGCAGTTTCTCTTTTGCGTTCTCTGGGGCCAACGTCCTGACTTTC. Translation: CASSFSFAFSGANVLTF.

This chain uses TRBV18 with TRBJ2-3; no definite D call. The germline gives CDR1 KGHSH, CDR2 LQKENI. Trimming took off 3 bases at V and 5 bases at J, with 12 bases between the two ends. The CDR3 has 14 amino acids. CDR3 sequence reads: CASSPPSVGDTQYF. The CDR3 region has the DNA TGTGCCAGCTCACCGCCCAGTGTTGGAGATACGCAGTATTTT.

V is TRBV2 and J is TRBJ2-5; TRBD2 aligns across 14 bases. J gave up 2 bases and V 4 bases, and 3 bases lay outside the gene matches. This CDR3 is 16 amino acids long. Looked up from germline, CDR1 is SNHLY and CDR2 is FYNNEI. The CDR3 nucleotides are TGTGCCAGCAGTGGGGGGACTAGCGGGAGACAAGAGACCCAGTACTTC. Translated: CASSGGTSGRQETQYF.

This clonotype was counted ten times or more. This CDR3 is CASSYSGGSGDEQFF. Written as DNA, the CDR3 is TGTGCCAGCAGTTATTCGGGGGGGTCCGGGGATGAGCAGTTCTTC. The rearrangement uses TRBV6-5 and TRBJ2-1; TRBD2 matches 8 bases. The CDR3 spans 15 residues. From germline, CDR1 is MNHEY and CDR2 SVGAGI. V shed 3 bases, J shed 8 bases, and the junction held 9 bases outside the gene matches.

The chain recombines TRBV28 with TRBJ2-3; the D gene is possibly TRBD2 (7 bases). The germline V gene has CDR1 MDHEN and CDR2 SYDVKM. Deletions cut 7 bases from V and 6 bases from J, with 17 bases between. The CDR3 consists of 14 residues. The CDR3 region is CASIQGRGGDTQYF. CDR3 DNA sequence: TGTGCCAGCATCCAGGGGCGGGGAGGGGATACGCAGTATTTT.

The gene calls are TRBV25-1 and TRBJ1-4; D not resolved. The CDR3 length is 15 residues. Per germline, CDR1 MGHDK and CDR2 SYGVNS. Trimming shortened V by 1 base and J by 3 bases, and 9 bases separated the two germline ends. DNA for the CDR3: TGTGCCAGCAGTGAATTCGACATATCTAATGAAAAACTGTTTTTT. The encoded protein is CASSEFDISNEKLFF.

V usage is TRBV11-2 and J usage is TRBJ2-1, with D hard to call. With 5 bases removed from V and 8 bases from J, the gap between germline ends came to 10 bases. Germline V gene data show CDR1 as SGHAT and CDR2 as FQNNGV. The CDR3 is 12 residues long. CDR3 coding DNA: TGTGCCAGCAGCCCCCGGTGGGATGAGCAGTTCTTC. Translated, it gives CASSPRWDEQFF. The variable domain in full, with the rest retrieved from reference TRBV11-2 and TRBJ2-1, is EAGVAQSPRYKIIEKRQSVAFWCNPISGHATLYWYQQILGQGPKLLIQFQNNGVVDDSQLPKDRFSAERLKGVDSTLKIQPAKLEDSAVYLCASSPRWDEQFFGPGTRLTVL.

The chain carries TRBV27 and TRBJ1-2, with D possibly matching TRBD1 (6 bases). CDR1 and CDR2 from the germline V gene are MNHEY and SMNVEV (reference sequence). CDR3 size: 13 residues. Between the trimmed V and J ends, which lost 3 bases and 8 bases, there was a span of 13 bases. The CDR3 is CASSFAGGGGYTF. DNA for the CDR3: TGTGCCAGCAGTTTCGCAGGTGGGGGCGGCTACACCTTC.

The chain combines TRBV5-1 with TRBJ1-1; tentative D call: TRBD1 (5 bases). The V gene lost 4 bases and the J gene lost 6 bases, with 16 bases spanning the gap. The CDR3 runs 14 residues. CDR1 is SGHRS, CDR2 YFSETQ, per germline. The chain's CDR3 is CASSLGGGGAEAFF. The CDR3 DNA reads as TGCGCCAGCAGCCTTGGGGGGGGAGGCGCTGAAGCTTTCTTT.